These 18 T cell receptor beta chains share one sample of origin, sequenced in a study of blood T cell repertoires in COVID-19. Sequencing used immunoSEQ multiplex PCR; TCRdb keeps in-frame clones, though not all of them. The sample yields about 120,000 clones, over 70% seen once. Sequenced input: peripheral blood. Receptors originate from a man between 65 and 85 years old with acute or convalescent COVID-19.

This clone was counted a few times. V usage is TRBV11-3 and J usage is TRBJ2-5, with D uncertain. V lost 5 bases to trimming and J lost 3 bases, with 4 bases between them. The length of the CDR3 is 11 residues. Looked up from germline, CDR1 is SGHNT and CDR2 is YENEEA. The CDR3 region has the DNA TGTGCCAGCAGCGTAAAAGAGACCCAGTACTTC. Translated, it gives CASSVKETQYF.

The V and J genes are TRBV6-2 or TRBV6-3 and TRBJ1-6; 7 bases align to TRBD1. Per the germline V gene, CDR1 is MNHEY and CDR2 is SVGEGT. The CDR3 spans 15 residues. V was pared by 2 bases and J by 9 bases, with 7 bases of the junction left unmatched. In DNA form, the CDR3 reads TGTGCCAGCAGTTACCGCGGGACAGATATTTCACCCCTCCACTTT. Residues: CASSYRGTDISPLHF.

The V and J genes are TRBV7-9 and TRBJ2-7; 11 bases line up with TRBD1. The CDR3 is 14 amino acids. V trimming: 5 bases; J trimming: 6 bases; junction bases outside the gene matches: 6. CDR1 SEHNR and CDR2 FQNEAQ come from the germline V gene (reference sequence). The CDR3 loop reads CASSTRTGGVEQYF. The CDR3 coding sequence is TGTGCCAGCAGCACCCGGACAGGGGGCGTCGAGCAGTACTTC.

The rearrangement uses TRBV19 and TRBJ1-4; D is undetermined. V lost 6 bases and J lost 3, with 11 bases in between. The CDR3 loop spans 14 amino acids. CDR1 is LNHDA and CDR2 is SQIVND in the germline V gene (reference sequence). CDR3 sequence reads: CASSQGRPNEKLFF. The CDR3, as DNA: TGTGCCAGTAGCCAAGGGAGGCCTAATGAAAAACTGTTTTTT.

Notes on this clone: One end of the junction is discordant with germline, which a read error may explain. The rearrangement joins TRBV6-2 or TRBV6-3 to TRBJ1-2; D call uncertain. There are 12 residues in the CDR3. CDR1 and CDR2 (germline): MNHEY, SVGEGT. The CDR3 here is CASSYPGWRFYF. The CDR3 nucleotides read TGTGCCAGCAGTTACCCTGGGTGGAGATTCTACTTC.

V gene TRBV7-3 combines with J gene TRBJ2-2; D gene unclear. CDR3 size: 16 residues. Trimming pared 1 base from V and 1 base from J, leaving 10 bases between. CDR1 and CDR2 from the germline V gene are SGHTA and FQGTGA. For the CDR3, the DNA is TGTGCCAGCAGCTTAAGAGCGATGGGGAACACCGGGGAGCTGTTTTTT. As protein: CASSLRAMGNTGELFF.

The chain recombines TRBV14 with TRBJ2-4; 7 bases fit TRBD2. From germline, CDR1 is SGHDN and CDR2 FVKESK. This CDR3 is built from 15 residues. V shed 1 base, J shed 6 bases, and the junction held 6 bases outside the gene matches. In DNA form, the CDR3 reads TGTGCCAGCAGCCAAGCGGGGGGACTGGGAAACATTCAGTACTTC. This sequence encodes CASSQAGGLGNIQYF.

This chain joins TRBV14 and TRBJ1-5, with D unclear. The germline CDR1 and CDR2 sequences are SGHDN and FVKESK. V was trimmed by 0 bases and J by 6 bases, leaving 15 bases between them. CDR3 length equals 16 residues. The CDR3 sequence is CASSQERFREPQPQHF. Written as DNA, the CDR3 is TGTGCCAGCAGCCAAGAACGGTTCCGGGAACCTCAGCCCCAGCATTTT.

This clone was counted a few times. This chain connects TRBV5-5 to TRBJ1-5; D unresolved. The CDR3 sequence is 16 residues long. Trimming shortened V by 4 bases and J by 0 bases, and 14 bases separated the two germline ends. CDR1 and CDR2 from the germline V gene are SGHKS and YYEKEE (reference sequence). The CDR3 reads CASSPISGNSNQPQHF. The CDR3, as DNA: TGTGCCAGCAGCCCTATCTCCGGGAATAGCAATCAGCCCCAGCATTTT.

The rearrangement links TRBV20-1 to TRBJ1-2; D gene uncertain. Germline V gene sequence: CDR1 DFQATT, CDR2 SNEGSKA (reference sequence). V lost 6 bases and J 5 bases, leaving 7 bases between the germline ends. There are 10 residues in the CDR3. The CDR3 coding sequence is TGCAGTGCCTGGGAGTATGGCTACACCTTC. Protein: CSAWEYGYTF.

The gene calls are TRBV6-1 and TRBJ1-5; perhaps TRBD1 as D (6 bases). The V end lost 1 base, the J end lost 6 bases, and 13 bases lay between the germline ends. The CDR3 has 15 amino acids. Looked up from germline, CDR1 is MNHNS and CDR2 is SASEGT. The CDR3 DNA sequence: TGTGCCAGCAGTGAAGGATCAGGGGATCCTCAGCCCCAGCATTTT. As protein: CASSEGSGDPQPQHF.

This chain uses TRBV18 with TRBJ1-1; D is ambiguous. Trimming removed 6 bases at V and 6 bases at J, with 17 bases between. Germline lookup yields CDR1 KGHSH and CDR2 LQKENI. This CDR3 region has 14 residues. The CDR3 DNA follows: TGTGCCAGCTCGCATACGGAGGTATCAGCTGAAGCTTTCTTT. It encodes CASSHTEVSAEAFF.

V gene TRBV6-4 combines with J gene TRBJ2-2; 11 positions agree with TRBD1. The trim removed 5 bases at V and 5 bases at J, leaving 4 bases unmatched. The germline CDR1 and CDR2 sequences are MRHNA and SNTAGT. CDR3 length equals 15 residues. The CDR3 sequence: CASSLRDRGTGELFF. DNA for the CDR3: TGTGCCAGCAGTCTCCGGGACAGGGGGACCGGGGAGCTGTTTTTT.

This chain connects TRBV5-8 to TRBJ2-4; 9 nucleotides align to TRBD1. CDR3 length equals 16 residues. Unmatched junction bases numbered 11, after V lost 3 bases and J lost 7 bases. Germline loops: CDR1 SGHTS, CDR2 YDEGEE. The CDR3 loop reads CASSSWIGTGPNIQYF. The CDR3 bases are TGTGCCAGCAGCTCCTGGATCGGGACAGGGCCCAACATTCAGTACTTC.

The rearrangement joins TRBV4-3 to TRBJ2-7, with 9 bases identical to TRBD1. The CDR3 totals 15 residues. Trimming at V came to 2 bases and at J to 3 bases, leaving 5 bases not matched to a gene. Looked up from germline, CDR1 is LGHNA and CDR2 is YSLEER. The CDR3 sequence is CASSQQQGAVYEQYF. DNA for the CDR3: TGCGCCAGCAGCCAACAACAGGGGGCAGTCTACGAGCAGTACTTC.

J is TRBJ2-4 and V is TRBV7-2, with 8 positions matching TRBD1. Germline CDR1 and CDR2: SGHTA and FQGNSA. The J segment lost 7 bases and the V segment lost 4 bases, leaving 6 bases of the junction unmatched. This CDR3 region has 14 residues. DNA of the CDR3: TGTGCCAGCAGCTCAATCCAGGGGGCGAACATTCAGTACTTC. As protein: CASSSIQGANIQYF.

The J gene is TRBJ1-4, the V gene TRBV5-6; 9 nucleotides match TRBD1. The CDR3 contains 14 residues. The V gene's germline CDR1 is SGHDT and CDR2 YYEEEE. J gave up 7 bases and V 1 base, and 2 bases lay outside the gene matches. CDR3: CASSLRGQGEKLFF. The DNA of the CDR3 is TGTGCCAGCAGCTTGCGGGGACAGGGTGAAAAACTGTTTTTT. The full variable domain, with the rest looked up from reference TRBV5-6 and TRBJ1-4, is DAGVTQSPTHLIKTRGQQVTLRCSPKSGHDTVSWYQQALGQGPQFIFQYYEEEERQRGNFPDRFSGHQFPNYSSELNVNALLLGDSALYLCASSLRGQGEKLFFGSGTQLSVL.

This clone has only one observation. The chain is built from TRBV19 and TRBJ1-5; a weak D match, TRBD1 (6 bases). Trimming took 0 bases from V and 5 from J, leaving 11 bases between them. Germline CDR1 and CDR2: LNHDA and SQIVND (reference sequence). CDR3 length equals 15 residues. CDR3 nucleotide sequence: TGTGCCAGTAGTATAGACAGGGACACCGATCAGCCCCAGCATTTT. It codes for CASSIDRDTDQPQHF.